This TCR beta chain was retrieved from a study of T cells in localized non-small cell lung cancer. Generated by immunoSEQ multiplex PCR, the TCRdb table keeps only in-frame clones and is missing some. The repertoire holds under 45,000 clones, with 75% to 85% as singletons. Study results and caveats: Heterogeneity stays possible, as sequencing covered only one tumor region. The study linked higher blood T cell density to longer overall survival.

Germline V lookup: CDR1 MNHNS, CDR2 SASEGT. The CDR3 is 18 amino acids. V lost 0 bases to trimming and J lost 2 bases; unmatched junction nucleotides: 9. Turning to this clone: What it binds is unknown.

The specimen comprised PBMCs, sampled before any cancer treatment. This TCR came from a man between 40 and 69 years old with stage II lung adenocarcinoma. The gene calls are TRBV6-1 and TRBJ2-5, with 10 bases fitting TRBD2. The CDR3 loop reads CASSEAAGGPRWQETQYF. The CDR3, as DNA: TGTGCCAGCAGTGAAGCAGCGGGGGGGCCGCGGTGGCAAGAGACCCAGTACTTC.